The present T cell receptor beta chain was sequenced within a study of shared clonotypes between healthy human individuals. Assay: immunoSEQ multiplex PCR; the TCRdb copy retains only in-frame clones and omits some. The sample yields about 2,500,000 clones, approximately 94% seen once. About this clone itself: No antigen is known for it.

The study's findings and limits: Inspection by rarefaction showed sorted-subset sequencing to be incomplete despite large depth.

V lost 2 bases, J lost 4 bases, and 12 bases lay in between. The CDR3 has 15 residues. The V gene's germline CDR1 is ENHRY and CDR2 SYGVKD. This chain links TRBV10-3 with TRBJ2-1; D is possibly TRBD2 (5 bases). The sample consisted of naive CD4+ T cells sorted from blood. The subset is: CD45RA+ positively selected. This receptor was obtained from a man between 18 and 35 years old in good health. The DNA of the CDR3 is TGTGCCATCAGTGAGGTTACTAGGAAATACAATGAGCAGTTCTTC. It encodes CAISEVTRKYNEQFF.